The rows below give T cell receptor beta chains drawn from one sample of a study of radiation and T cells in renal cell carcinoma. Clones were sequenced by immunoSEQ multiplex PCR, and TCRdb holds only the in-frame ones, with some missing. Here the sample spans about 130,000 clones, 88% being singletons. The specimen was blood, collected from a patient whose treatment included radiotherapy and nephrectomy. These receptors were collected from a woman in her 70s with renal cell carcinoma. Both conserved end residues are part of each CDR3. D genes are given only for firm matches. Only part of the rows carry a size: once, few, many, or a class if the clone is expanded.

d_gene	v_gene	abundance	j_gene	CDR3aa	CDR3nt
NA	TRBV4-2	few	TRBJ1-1	CASSLTTGPNTEAFF	TGTGCCAGCAGCCTCACTACAGGGCCGAACACTGAAGCTTTCTTT
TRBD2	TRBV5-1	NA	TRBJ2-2	CASSLELAGTGELFF	TGCGCCAGCAGCTTGGAACTAGCGGGGACCGGGGAGCTGTTTTTT
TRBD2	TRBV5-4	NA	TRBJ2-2	CASSLGGLAGRTGELFF	TGTGCCAGCAGCTTGGGGGGGCTAGCGGGGCGCACCGGGGAGCTGTTTTTT
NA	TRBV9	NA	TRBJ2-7	CASSVDGRGPYEQYF	TGTGCCAGCAGCGTAGACGGTCGCGGGCCCTACGAGCAGTACTTC
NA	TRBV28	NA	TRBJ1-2	CASSSPRSHDGHYGYTF	TGTGCCAGCAGTTCACCCAGGAGTCATGATGGGCACTATGGCTACACCTTC
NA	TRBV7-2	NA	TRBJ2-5	CASSFGGQETQYF	TGTGCCAGCAGCTTCGGGGGGCAGGAGACCCAGTACTTC
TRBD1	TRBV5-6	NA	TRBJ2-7	CASSTLDRGLAYEQYF	TGTGCCAGCAGCACTTTAGACAGGGGCCTCGCCTACGAGCAGTACTTC
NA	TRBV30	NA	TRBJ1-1	CAWNPGMNTEAFF	TGTGCCTGGAACCCAGGGATGAACACTGAAGCTTTCTTT
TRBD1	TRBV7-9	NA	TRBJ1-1	CASSHTGGPNTEAFF	TGTGCCAGCAGTCACACAGGGGGCCCGAACACTGAAGCTTTCTTT
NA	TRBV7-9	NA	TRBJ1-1	CASSLAVGVSGKAFF	TGTGCCAGCAGCTTAGCGGTGGGGGTTTCAGGGAAAGCTTTCTTT
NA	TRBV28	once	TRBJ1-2	CASSLLQDDGYTF	TGTGCCAGCAGTTTATTGCAGGACGATGGCTACACCTTC
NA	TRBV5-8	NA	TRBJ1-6	CASSLSFSVLKPLHF	TGTGCCAGCAGCTTGTCGTTCTCGGTTTTGAAGCCCCTCCACTTT
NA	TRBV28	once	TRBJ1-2	CASKDTSLSYGYTF	TGTGCCAGCAAGGACACCTCACTAAGCTATGGCTACACCTTC
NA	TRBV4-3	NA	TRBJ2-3	CASSQDLSRTDTQYF	TGCGCCAGCAGCCAAGATTTAAGCCGCACAGATACGCAGTATTTT
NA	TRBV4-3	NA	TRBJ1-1	CASSGPLPNPSGRSGTEAFF	TGCGCCAGCAGCGGGCCGTTACCGAACCCGTCAGGTAGGTCGGGCACTGAAGCTTTCTTT
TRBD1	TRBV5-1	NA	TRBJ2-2	CASSLTGDTGELFF	TGCGCCAGCAGCTTGACAGGGGACACCGGGGAGCTGTTTTTT
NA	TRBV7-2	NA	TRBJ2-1	CASSWGEIGYNEQFF	TGTGCCAGCAGCTGGGGGGAAATCGGCTACAATGAGCAGTTCTTC
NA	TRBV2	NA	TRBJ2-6	CASTQDLGANVLTF	TGTGCCAGCACCCAGGACCTTGGGGCCAACGTCCTGACTTTC
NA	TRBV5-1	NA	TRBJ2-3	CASSLGSGTDTQYF	TGCGCCAGCAGCTTGGGTTCCGGCACAGATACGCAGTATTTT
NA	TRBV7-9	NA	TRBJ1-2	CASSLEGANGNGYTF	TGTGCCAGCAGCTTGGAAGGGGCAAATGGGAATGGCTACACCTTC
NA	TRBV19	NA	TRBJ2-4	CASSRGAGNIQYF	TGTGCCAGTAGTAGGGGGGCTGGGAACATTCAGTACTTC
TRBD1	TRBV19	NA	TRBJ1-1	CASSPWTGPPTEAFF	TGTGCCAGTAGTCCCTGGACAGGGCCCCCCACTGAAGCTTTCTTT
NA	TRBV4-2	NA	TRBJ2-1	CASSQDQRRGNEQFF	TGTGCCAGCAGCCAAGATCAGCGGAGGGGAAATGAGCAGTTCTTC
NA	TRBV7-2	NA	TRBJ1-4	CASSPRPGEGEKLFF	TGTGCCAGCAGCCCACGTCCGGGGGAGGGGGAAAAACTGTTTTTT
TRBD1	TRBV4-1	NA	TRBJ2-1	CASSHIRDSNNEQFF	TGCGCCAGCAGCCACATCCGGGACAGCAACAATGAGCAGTTCTTC
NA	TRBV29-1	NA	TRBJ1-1	CSVEPEAFF	TGCAGCGTTGAGCCTGAAGCTTTCTTT
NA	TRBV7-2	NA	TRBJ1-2	CASSLTRVGYGYTF	TGTGCCAGCAGCTTAACACGGGTGGGCTATGGCTACACCTTC
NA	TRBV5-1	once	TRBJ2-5	CASSLDEQATQYF	TGCGCCAGCAGCTTGGACGAGCAGGCGACCCAGTACTTC
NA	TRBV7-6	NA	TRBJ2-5	CASSLGTVQETQYF	TGTGCCAGCAGCCTAGGGACTGTTCAAGAGACCCAGTACTTC
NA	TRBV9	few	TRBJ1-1	CASSVGPNTEAFF	TGTGCCAGCAGCGTAGGCCCGAACACTGAAGCTTTCTTT